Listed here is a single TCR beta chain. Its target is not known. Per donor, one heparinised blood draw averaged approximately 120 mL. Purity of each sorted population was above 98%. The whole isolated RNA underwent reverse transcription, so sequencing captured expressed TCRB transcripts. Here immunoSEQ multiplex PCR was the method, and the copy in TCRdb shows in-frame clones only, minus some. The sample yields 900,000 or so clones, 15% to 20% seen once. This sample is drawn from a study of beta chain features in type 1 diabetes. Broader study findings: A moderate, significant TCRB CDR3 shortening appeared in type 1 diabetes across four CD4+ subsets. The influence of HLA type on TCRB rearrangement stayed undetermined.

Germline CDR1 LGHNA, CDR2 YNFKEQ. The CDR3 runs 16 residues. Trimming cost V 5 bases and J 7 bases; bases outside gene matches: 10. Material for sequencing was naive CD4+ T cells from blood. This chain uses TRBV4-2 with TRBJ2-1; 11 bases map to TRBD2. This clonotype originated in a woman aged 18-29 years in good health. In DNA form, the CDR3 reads TGTGCCAGCAGCTTAGCTACTAGCGGGAGTGGGAATGAGCAGTTCTTC. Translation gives CASSLATSGSGNEQFF.